The sequence of this TCR beta chain was determined in a study of blood T cell repertoires in COVID-19. As for the study in general: Recovered participants had two consecutive negative NP/OP PCR tests, healthcare professional clearance, or symptom resolution.

The data were produced by immunoSEQ multiplex PCR, yet TCRdb's version contains in-frame clones alone and is incomplete. The sample has fewer than 250,000 clones; 80% to 90% are singletons. Categorization into cohorts depended on clinical history that participants reported. This CDR3 comprises 12 residues. Germline values: CDR1 SGHAT, CDR2 FQNNGV. Trimming left V 0 bases short and J 3 bases short, with 3 bases between. Sequenced input: PBMCs or T cells enriched from blood (not recorded which). The clonotype originates from a man aged 30-40 years in a cohort exposed to, infected with or recovered from COVID-19 (not recorded which). The chain links TRBV11-2 to TRBJ2-7, with no clear D. CDR3 in amino acids: CASSLDRYEQYF. The CDR3, as DNA: TGTGCCAGCAGCTTAGATCGCTACGAGCAGTACTTC.